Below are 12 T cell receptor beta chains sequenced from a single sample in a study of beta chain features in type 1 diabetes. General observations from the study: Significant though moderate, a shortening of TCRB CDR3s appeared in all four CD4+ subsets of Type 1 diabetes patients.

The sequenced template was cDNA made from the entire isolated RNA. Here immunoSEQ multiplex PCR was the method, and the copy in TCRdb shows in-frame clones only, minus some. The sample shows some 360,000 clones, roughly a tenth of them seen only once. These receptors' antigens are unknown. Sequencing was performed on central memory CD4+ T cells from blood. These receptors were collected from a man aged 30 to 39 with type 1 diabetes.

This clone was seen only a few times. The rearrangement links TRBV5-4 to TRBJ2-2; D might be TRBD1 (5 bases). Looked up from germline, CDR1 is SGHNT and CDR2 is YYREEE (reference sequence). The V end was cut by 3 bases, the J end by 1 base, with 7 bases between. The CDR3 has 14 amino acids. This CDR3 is CASSYDRNTGELFF. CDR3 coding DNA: TGTGCCAGCAGCTACGACAGGAACACCGGGGAGCTGTTTTTT. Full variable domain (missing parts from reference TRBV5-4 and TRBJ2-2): ETGVTQSPTHLIKTRGQQVTLRCSSQSGHNTVSWYQQALGQGPQFIFQYYREEENGRGNFPPRFSGLQFPNYSSELNVNALELDDSALYLCASSYDRNTGELFFGEGSRLTVL.

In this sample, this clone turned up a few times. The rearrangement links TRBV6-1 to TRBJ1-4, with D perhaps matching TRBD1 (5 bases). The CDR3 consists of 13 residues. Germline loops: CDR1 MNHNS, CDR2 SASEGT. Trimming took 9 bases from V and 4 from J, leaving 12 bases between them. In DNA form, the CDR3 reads TGTGCCAGTGGAGGGGTCATTAATGAAAAACTGTTTTTT. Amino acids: CASGGVINEKLFF.

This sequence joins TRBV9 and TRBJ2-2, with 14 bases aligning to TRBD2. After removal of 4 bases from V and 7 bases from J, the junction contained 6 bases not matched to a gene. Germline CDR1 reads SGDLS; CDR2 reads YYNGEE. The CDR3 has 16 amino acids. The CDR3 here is CASSPGLAGGGGELFF. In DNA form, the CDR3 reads TGTGCCAGCAGCCCCGGACTAGCGGGAGGCGGCGGGGAGCTGTTTTTT.

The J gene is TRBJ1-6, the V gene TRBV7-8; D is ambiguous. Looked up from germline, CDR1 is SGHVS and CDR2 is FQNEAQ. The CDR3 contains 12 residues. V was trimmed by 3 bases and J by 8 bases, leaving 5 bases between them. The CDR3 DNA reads TGTGCCAGCAGCTTCTTAGATTCACCCCTCCACTTT. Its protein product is CASSFLDSPLHF.

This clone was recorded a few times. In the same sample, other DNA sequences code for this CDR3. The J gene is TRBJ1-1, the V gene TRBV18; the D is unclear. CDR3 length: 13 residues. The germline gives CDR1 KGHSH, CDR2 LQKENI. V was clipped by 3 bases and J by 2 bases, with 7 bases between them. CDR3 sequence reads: CASSPLANTEAFF. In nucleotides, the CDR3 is TGTGCCAGCTCACCCTTGGCTAACACTGAAGCTTTCTTT.

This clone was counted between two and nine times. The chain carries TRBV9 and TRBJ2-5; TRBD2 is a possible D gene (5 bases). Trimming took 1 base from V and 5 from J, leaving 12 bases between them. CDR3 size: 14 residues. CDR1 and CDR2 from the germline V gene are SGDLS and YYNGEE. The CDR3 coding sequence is TGTGCCAGCAGCGTACGGGCGGTAGCGGAGACCCAGTACTTC. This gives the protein CASSVRAVAETQYF.

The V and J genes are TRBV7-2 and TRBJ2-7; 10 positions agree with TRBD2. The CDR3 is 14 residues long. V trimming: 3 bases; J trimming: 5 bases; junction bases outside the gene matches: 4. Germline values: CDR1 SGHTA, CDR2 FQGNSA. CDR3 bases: TGTGCCAGCAGCTTTACTAGCGGGATCGACGAGCAGTACTTC. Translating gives CASSFTSGIDEQYF.

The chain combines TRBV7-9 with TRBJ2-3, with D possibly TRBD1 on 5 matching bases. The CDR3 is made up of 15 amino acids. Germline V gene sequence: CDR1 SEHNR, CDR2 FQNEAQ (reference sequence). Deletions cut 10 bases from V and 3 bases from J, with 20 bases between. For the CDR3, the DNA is TGTGCCACCCCTCAGGGATGGGGCAGTACAGATACGCAGTATTTT. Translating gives CATPQGWGSTDTQYF.

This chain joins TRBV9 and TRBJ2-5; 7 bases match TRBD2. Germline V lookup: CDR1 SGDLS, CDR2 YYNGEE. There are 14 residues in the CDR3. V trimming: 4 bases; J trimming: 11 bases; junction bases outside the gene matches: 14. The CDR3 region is CASSPRDYLGEQYF. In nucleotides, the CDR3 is TGTGCCAGCAGCCCCCGGGACTACCTGGGAGAGCAGTACTTC. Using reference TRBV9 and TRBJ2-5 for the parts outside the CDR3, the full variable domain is DSGVTQTPKHLITATGQRVTLRCSPRSGDLSVYWYQQSLDQGLQFLIQYYNGEERAKGNILERFSAQQFPDLHSELNLSSLELGDSALYFCASSPRDYLGEQYFGPGTRLLVL.

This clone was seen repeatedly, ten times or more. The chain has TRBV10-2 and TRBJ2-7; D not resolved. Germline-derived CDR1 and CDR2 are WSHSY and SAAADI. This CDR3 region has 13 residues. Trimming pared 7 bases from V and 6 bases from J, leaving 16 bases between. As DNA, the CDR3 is TGCGCCAGCATGCTGGGCCCTAGAAGCGAGCAGTACTTC. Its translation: CASMLGPRSEQYF.

CDR3: CASSRDGQIQYF. DNA for the CDR3: TGTGCCAGCAGCCGGGACGGGCAAATCCAGTACTTC. The V gene is TRBV27, the J gene TRBJ2-5; the D call may be TRBD1 or TRBD2 (5 bases each). V gave up 6 bases and J gave up 10 bases, with 15 bases separating them. The CDR3 totals 12 residues. Germline lookup yields CDR1 MNHEY and CDR2 SMNVEV (reference sequence).

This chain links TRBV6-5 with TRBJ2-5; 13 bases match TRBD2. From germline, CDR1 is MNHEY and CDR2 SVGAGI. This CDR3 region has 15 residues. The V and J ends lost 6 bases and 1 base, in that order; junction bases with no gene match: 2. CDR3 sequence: CASSRTSGSQETQYF. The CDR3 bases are TGTGCCAGCAGCCGGACTAGCGGGAGCCAAGAGACCCAGTACTTC.